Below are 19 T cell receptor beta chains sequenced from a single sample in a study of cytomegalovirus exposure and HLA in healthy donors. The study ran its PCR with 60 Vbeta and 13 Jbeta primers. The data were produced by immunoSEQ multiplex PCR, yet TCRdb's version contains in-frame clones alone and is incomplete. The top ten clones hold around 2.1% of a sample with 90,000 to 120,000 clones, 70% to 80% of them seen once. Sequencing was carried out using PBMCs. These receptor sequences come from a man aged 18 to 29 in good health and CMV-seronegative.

This CDR3 reads CASSPLPQWGRYEQYF. CDR3 nucleotide sequence: TGTGCCAGCTCACCTCTTCCCCAATGGGGCCGCTACGAGCAGTACTTC. J is TRBJ2-7 and V is TRBV18; D possibly corresponds to TRBD1 (5 bases). The germline gives CDR1 KGHSH, CDR2 LQKENI. Trimming pared 3 bases from V and 3 bases from J, leaving 18 bases between. The CDR3 runs 16 residues.

The CDR3 region is CASSARTFDGYTF. The CDR3 DNA reads as TGTGCCAGCAGCGCTCGGACATTCGATGGCTACACCTTC. The V and J genes are TRBV2 and TRBJ1-2, with D perhaps matching TRBD1 (5 bases). The CDR3 is 13 residues long. V lost 6 bases to trimming and J lost 6 bases, with 14 bases between them. Germline assignment: CDR1 SNHLY and CDR2 FYNNEI.

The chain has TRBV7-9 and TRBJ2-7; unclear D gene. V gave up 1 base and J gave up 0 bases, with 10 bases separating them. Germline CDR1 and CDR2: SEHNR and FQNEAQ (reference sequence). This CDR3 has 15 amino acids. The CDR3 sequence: CASSLGRRNSYEQYF. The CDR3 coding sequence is TGTGCCAGCAGCTTAGGACGGAGAAACTCCTACGAGCAGTACTTC. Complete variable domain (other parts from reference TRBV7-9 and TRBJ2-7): DTGVSQNPRHKITKRGQNVTFRCDPISEHNRLYWYRQTLGQGPEFLTYFQNEAQLEKSRLLSDRFSAERPKGSFSTLEIQRTEQGDSAMYLCASSLGRRNSYEQYFGPGTRLTVT.

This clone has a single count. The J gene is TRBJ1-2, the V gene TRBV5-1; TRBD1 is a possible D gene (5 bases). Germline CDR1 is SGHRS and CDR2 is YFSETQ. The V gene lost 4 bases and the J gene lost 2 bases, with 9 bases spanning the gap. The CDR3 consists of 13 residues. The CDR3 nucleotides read TGCGCCAGCAGCCCTGACAGCAACTATGGCTACACCTTC. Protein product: CASSPDSNYGYTF.

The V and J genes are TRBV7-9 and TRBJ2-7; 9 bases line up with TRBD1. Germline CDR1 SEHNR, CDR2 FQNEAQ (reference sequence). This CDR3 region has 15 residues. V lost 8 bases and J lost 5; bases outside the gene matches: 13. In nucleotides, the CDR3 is TGTGCCAGCCTTGCCGGGGACAGGGCTAGGCACGAGCAGTACTTC. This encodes CASLAGDRARHEQYF.

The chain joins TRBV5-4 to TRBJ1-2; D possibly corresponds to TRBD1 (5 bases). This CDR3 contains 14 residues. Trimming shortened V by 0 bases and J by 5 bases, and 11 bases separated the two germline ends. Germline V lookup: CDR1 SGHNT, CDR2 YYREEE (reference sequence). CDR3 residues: CASSLAGVRYGYTF. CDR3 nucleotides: TGTGCCAGCAGCTTGGCGGGGGTCCGGTATGGCTACACCTTC.

CDR3 amino acids: CASSTGGTQPQHF. For the CDR3, the DNA is TGTGCCAGCAGTACAGGGGGCACTCAGCCCCAGCATTTT. The J gene is TRBJ1-5, the V gene TRBV14, with TRBD1 identical over 9 bases. The CDR3 covers 13 residues. The germline CDR1 and CDR2 sequences are SGHDN and FVKESK. V lost 6 bases to trimming and J lost 6 bases; unmatched junction nucleotides: 3.

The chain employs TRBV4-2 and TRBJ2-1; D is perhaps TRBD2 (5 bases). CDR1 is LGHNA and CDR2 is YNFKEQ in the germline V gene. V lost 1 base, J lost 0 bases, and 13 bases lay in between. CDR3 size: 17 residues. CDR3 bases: TGTGCCAGCAGCCAAGGGGTACAGCGGAGCTCCTACAATGAGCAGTTCTTC. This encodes CASSQGVQRSSYNEQFF.

The CDR3 DNA reads as TGTGCCAGCAGTCAAGGTCGTAGCGGGGGCGCAGATACGCAGTATTTT. Translated: CASSQGRSGGADTQYF. The V gene is TRBV9, the J gene TRBJ2-3; 9 bases align to TRBD2. Germline values: CDR1 SGDLS, CDR2 YYNGEE. The CDR3 loop spans 16 amino acids. V shed 5 bases and J 4 bases; nucleotides not matched to a gene: 11.

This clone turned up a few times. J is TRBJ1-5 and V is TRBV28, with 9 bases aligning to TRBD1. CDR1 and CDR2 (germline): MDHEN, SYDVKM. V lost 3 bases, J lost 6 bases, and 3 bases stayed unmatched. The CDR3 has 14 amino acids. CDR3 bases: TGTGCCAGCAGTTTGGGACAGGGAAGTCAGCCCCAGCATTTT. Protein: CASSLGQGSQPQHF.

The CDR3 DNA sequence: TGCGCCAGCAGCCAAGGACAGAGATACGAGCAGTACTTC. Translating gives CASSQGQRYEQYF. The V call is TRBV4-3, the J call TRBJ2-7, with TRBD1 as a possible D gene (5 bases). There are 13 residues in the CDR3. V lost 1 base, J lost 4 bases, and 8 bases lay in between. Per germline, CDR1 LGHNA and CDR2 YSLEER.

As DNA, the CDR3 is TGTGCCAGCAGCAAAGTGGGCCGGACAGCTCTATGGGGCTACACCTTC. This translates into CASSKVGRTALWGYTF. J is TRBJ1-2 and V is TRBV21-1; TRBD1 is taken as the D call from the table, unchecked against the DNA. TRBV21-1 is a pseudogene. The CDR3 totals 16 residues.

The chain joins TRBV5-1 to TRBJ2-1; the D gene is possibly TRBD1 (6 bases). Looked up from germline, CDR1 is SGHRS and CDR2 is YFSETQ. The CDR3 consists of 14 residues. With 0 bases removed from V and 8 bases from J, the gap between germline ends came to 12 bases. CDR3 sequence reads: CASSLALGGDEQFF. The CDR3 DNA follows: TGCGCCAGCAGCTTGGCCTTAGGGGGAGATGAGCAGTTCTTC. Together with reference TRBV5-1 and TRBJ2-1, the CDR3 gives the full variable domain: KAGVTQTPRYLIKTRGQQVTLSCSPISGHRSVSWYQQTPGQGLQFLFEYFSETQRNKGNFPGRFSGRQFSNSRSEMNVSTLELGDSALYLCASSLALGGDEQFFGPGTRLTVL.

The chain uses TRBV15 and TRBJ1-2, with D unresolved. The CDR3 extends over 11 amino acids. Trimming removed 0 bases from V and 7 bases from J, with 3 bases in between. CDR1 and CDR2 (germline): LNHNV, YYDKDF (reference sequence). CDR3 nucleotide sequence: TGTGCCACCAGCAGAGATCTTGGCTACACCTTC. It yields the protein CATSRDLGYTF.

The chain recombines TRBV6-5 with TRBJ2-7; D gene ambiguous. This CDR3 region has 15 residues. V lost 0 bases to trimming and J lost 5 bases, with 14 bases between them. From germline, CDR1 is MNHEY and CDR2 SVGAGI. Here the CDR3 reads CASSYSRWSAHEQYF. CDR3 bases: TGTGCCAGCAGTTACTCGAGATGGTCCGCACACGAGCAGTACTTC.

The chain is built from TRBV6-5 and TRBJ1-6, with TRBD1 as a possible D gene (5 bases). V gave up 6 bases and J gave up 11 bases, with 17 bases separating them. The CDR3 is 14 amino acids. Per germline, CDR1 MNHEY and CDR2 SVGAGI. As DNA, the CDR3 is TGTGCCAGCAGATCCACAGGTGTTGGGGCACCCCTCCACTTT. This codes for CASRSTGVGAPLHF.

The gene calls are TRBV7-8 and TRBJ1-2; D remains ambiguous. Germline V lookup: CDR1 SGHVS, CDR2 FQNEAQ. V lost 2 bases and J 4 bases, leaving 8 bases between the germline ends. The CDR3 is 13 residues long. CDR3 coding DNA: TGTGCCAGCAGCTTACAGGCGAGCTATGGCTACACCTTC. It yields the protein CASSLQASYGYTF. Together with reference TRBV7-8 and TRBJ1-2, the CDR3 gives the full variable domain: GAGVSQSPRYKVAKRGQDVALRCDPISGHVSLFWYQQALGQGPEFLTYFQNEAQLDKSGLPSDRFFAERPEGSVSTLKIQRTQQEDSAVYLCASSLQASYGYTFGSGTRLTVV.

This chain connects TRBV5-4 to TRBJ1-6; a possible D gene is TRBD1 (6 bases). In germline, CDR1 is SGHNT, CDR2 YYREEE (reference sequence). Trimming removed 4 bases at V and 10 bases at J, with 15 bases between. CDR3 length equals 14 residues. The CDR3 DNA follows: TGTGCCAGCAGCCCGTGGGGGGGCAAATCACCCCTCCACTTT. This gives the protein CASSPWGGKSPLHF.

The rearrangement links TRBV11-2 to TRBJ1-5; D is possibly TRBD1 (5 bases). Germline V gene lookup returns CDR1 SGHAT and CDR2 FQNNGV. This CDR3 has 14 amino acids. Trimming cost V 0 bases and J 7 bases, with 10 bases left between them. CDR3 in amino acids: CASSLDLGGQPQHF. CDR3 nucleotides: TGTGCCAGCAGCTTAGATCTGGGGGGGCAGCCCCAGCATTTT. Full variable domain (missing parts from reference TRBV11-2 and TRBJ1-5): EAGVAQSPRYKIIEKRQSVAFWCNPISGHATLYWYQQILGQGPKLLIQFQNNGVVDDSQLPKDRFSAERLKGVDSTLKIQPAKLEDSAVYLCASSLDLGGQPQHFGDGTRLSIL.